This T cell receptor beta chain was found in a study of T cells in Graves' hyperthyroidism and ophthalmopathy. In the study overall: Peripheral blood specimens were obtained at initial diagnosis, prior to any treatment. Findings and caveats of the study: Ophthalmopathy, as predicted by the model, came a median around 6 months after the prediction.

Between the trimmed V and J ends, which lost 3 bases and 3 bases, there was a span of 21 bases. Germline V gives CDR1 DFQATT, CDR2 SNEGSKA (reference sequence). The CDR3 covers 16 residues. Authors of the study amplified TCR beta CDR3 regions from RNA transcripts. Using the HTBI primer set, a first-round RT-PCR was run on the TCR CDR3. MiXCR, run by TCRdb on the multiplex PCR reads, gives a single entry per CDR3 protein. The sample comprises 730,000 or so distinct CDR3 sequences, around 20% of which are singletons, and roughly a sixth rests with the top ten. About this clonotype itself: The antigen is not known.

The J gene is TRBJ2-7, the V gene TRBV20-1; no firm D call. This clonotype was obtained from a woman between 50 and 59 years old with Graves' hyperthyroidism that later progressed to Graves' ophthalmopathy. Sequencing was done on a sample of blood. CDR3 sequence: CSARKVQSDPFYEQYF. In nucleotides, the CDR3 is TGCAGTGCTAGGAAAGTACAGAGCGACCCCTTCTACGAGCAGTACTTC.